Following are 21 T cell receptor beta chains from one sample sequenced in a study of PD-L1 blockade in urothelial cancer listed by TCRdb under 2017. The meaning of the sample's time point label: peripheral blood 6 weeks after treatment start. Library method: the immunoSEQ multiplex PCR assay. TCRdb provides this immuneACCESS table in a form limited to in-frame rearrangements. Some clones are lacking; in checked studies, under half of them reflect an unresolved V gene, and why the rest are absent is not known. The sample yields about 91,000 clones; around four fifths were counted once. The ten biggest clones cover 8.4% of the sample. Source: PBMCs, taken around atezolizumab (anti-PD-L1) treatment. The receptor set was obtained from an older man with urothelial cancer.

The gene calls are TRBV19 and TRBJ1-5, with D perhaps matching TRBD1 (5 bases). CDR1 is LNHDA, CDR2 SQIVND, per germline (reference sequence). This CDR3 has 15 amino acids. Trimming cost V 6 bases and J 4 bases, with 16 bases left between them. The CDR3 nucleotides are TGTGCCAGTAGCCCCACGATGGGGGGAAATCAGCCCCAGCATTTT. It specifies CASSPTMGGNQPQHF.

This clone has only a few counts. The V call is TRBV19, the J call TRBJ2-5; TRBD1 agrees at 9 bases. The V gene end was trimmed by 3 bases and the J gene end by 5 bases; junction bases not matched to a gene: 10. CDR1 and CDR2 from the germline V gene are LNHDA and SQIVND (reference sequence). The CDR3 consists of 16 residues. In DNA, the CDR3 is TGTGCCAGTAGTATGGGGGACAGGGTTCTTAGGGAGACCCAGTACTTC. This codes for CASSMGDRVLRETQYF. The entire variable domain, with the rest obtained from reference TRBV19 and TRBJ2-5, is as follows: DGGITQSPKYLFRKEGQNVTLSCEQNLNHDAMYWYRQDPGQGLRLIYYSQIVNDFQKGDIAEGYSVSREKKESFPLTVTSAQKNPTAFYLCASSMGDRVLRETQYFGPGTRLLVL.

The J gene is TRBJ1-2, the V gene TRBV7-9, with TRBD1 matching 11 bases. Germline assignment: CDR1 SEHNR and CDR2 FQNEAQ (reference sequence). With V trimmed by 1 base and J by 4 bases, 8 bases remained unmatched. This CDR3 comprises 17 residues. In nucleotides, the CDR3 is TGTGCCAGCAGCTTAGGAAGGACAGGGGGCGAGTTCTATGGCTACACCTTC. It codes for CASSLGRTGGEFYGYTF.

J is TRBJ2-7 and V is TRBV19, with 8 positions matching TRBD1. The CDR3 sequence is 15 residues long. The germline CDR1 and CDR2 sequences are LNHDA and SQIVND (reference sequence). Trimming took 7 bases from V and 6 from J; bases not matched to a gene: 14. The CDR3 loop reads CASKDRATELGEQYF. Written as DNA, the CDR3 is TGTGCCAGTAAGGACAGGGCCACTGAATTGGGCGAGCAGTACTTC.

The rearrangement joins TRBV7-9 to TRBJ1-5; 7 bases are shared with TRBD1. Germline V gene sequence: CDR1 SEHNR, CDR2 FQNEAQ (reference sequence). The CDR3 runs 16 residues. V shed 4 bases, J shed 7 bases, and the junction held 13 bases outside the gene matches. In DNA, the CDR3 is TGTGCCAGCAGCTCAACGCGGGACAGCGCCGGGCAGCCCCAGCATTTT. Translating gives CASSSTRDSAGQPQHF.

This chain joins TRBV2 and TRBJ2-7; D perhaps matches TRBD1 (6 bases). V was cut by 6 bases and J by 2 bases, with 26 bases left in between. Looked up from germline, CDR1 is SNHLY and CDR2 is FYNNEI. The length of the CDR3 is 18 residues. CDR3 sequence (DNA): TGTGCCAGCAGGAGAGGGGCAGGGGCCCTCAGACAAGCCTACGAGCAGTACTTC. Protein: CASRRGAGALRQAYEQYF.

The chain has TRBV29-1 and TRBJ1-5; the match to TRBD1 covers 8 bases. CDR1 is SQVTM, CDR2 ANQGSEA, per germline. Trimming took 7 bases from V and 7 from J; bases not matched to a gene: 9. This CDR3 has 13 amino acids. In DNA form, the CDR3 reads TGCAGCGCCCTAGGACAGGGAGGGCAGCCCCAGCATTTT. The encoded protein is CSALGQGGQPQHF.

This clone appeared once. This chain links TRBV2 with TRBJ1-2; tentative D call: TRBD1 (5 bases). V was pared by 1 base and J by 6 bases, with 18 bases between. The CDR3 is 16 residues long. Germline V gene lookup returns CDR1 SNHLY and CDR2 FYNNEI. The CDR3 sequence is CASSEGSSGAADGYTF. The CDR3 coding sequence is TGTGCCAGCAGTGAAGGAAGCAGCGGGGCGGCGGATGGCTACACCTTC.

The chain combines TRBV2 with TRBJ2-2; 10 bases are shared with TRBD1. Germline V gene sequence: CDR1 SNHLY, CDR2 FYNNEI. CDR3 size: 16 residues. V lost 6 bases and J lost 4; bases outside the gene matches: 8. CDR3 loop: CASRVSRDRGTGELFF. CDR3 DNA: TGTGCCAGCAGAGTATCCCGGGACAGGGGCACCGGGGAGCTGTTTTTT.

This clone was seen a handful of times. The CDR3 DNA reads as TGTGCCAGCAGCTTAATGGCGGGGGGGAACACTGAAGCTTTCTTT. Amino acids: CASSLMAGGNTEAFF. V and J are TRBV7-9 and TRBJ1-1; a possible D gene is TRBD1 (5 bases). Trimming left V 2 bases short and J 1 base short, with 11 bases between. CDR1 and CDR2 (germline): SEHNR, FQNEAQ (reference sequence). There are 15 residues in the CDR3.

V is TRBV7-9 and J is TRBJ2-7; D ambiguous. Germline V gene data show CDR1 as SEHNR and CDR2 as FQNEAQ (reference sequence). The CDR3 is 12 amino acids. V was clipped by 5 bases and J by 6 bases, with 11 bases between them. The CDR3 sequence is CASSQDGGEQYF. The CDR3 nucleotides read TGTGCCAGCAGCCAAGATGGCGGCGAGCAGTACTTC.

The J gene is TRBJ1-5, the V gene TRBV6-1; D is uncertain. This CDR3 has 13 amino acids. V lost 5 bases to trimming and J lost 0 bases, with 5 bases between them. Germline V gene data show CDR1 as MNHNS and CDR2 as SASEGT. The CDR3 coding sequence is TGTGCCAGCAGTCGAGATAGCAATCAGCCCCAGCATTTT. Protein product: CASSRDSNQPQHF.

The rearrangement uses TRBV5-6 and TRBJ2-5, with 8 bases matching TRBD2. Germline assignment: CDR1 SGHDT and CDR2 YYEEEE. Trimming took 1 base from V and 5 from J; bases not matched to a gene: 7. The CDR3 contains 15 residues. DNA of the CDR3: TGTGCCAGCAGCTTGCTCGGGGGGGGCTGGGAGACCCAGTACTTC. Encoded protein: CASSLLGGGWETQYF.

The chain links TRBV11-2 to TRBJ1-4; tentatively, D is TRBD1 (5 bases). The V end was cut by 1 base, the J end by 13 bases, with 13 bases between. The CDR3 length is 13 residues. Germline V gives CDR1 SGHAT, CDR2 FQNNGV. As DNA, the CDR3 is TGTGCCAGCAGCTTAGGGGGCGGTCTCCCACTGTTTTTT. Amino acids: CASSLGGGLPLFF.

The chain carries TRBV11-3 and TRBJ2-1; TRBD2 matches at 10 bases. The CDR3 has 15 amino acids. The J segment lost 9 bases and the V segment lost 1 base, leaving 6 bases of the junction unmatched. Germline V gene sequence: CDR1 SGHNT, CDR2 YENEEA. CDR3 region: CASSLVSGRRSEQFF. In nucleotides, the CDR3 is TGTGCCAGCAGCTTAGTTAGCGGGAGGAGGAGTGAGCAGTTCTTC.

The genes are TRBV7-2 and TRBJ2-1; no reliable D call. The CDR3 runs to 11 residues. Germline assignment: CDR1 SGHTA and CDR2 FQGNSA. Trimming took off 2 bases at V and 8 bases at J, with 4 bases between the two ends. Here the CDR3 DNA reads TGTGCCAGCAGCTTATCCTATGAGCAGTTCTTC. Translated, it gives CASSLSYEQFF.

The CDR3 DNA is TGTGCCAGCAGCCCGGCGGTGGGACTAGCGGACAATGAGCAGTTCTTC. This translates into CASSPAVGLADNEQFF. The genes are TRBV7-6 and TRBJ2-1; 11 nucleotides line up with TRBD2. V lost 5 bases and J lost 5; bases outside the gene matches: 8. Germline CDR1 reads SGHVS; CDR2 reads FNYEAQ. This CDR3 is 16 amino acids long.

The chain links TRBV7-2 to TRBJ2-1; the match to TRBD2 covers 8 bases. J was trimmed by 6 bases and V by 5 bases; bases with no gene match: 12. Germline V gene data show CDR1 as SGHTA and CDR2 as FQGNSA. This CDR3 region has 16 residues. The CDR3 DNA reads as TGTGCCAGCAGCCCTGGGCCTAGCGGGCCCGGCAATGAGCAGTTCTTC. It is translated as CASSPGPSGPGNEQFF.

V is TRBV7-2 and J is TRBJ2-1; TRBD1 aligns across 10 bases. This CDR3 is built from 15 residues. V dropped 6 bases and J dropped 6; count of bases not matched to a gene: 8. Germline V CDR1 and CDR2: SGHTA, FQGNSA. This chain's CDR3 is CASSWTGGSGNEQFF. DNA of the CDR3: TGTGCCAGCAGTTGGACAGGGGGATCGGGCAATGAGCAGTTCTTC.

The rearrangement links TRBV5-4 to TRBJ1-6, with 7 bases lining up with TRBD1. Germline V lookup: CDR1 SGHNT, CDR2 YYREEE (reference sequence). The CDR3 covers 15 residues. V dropped 3 bases and J dropped 6; count of bases not matched to a gene: 6. For the CDR3, the DNA is TGTGCCAGCAGCTCCGGGACAGCGATTAATTCACCCCTCCACTTT. Protein product: CASSSGTAINSPLHF.

The rearrangement joins TRBV18 to TRBJ2-3; possible D gene TRBD2, 5 bases. V lost 0 bases and J 10 bases, leaving 23 bases between the germline ends. The germline V gene has CDR1 KGHSH and CDR2 LQKENI. The CDR3 covers 17 residues. CDR3 in DNA: TGTGCCAGCTCACCACCCAACCTCTTGGTAGCAGGAGGCGCGCAGTATTTT. This sequence encodes CASSPPNLLVAGGAQYF.